A selection of T cell receptor beta chains follows, all from one sample in a study of identical twins. TCRdb redid the calling of the 5' RACE reads with MiXCR, one entry per CDR3 protein. Of some 500,000 distinct CDR3 sequences listed, roughly a fifth are singletons. The same sample was also used in a study of T cells expressing NK-cell markers.

Sequenced sample: CD4+ T cells sorted from blood. Source of these receptors: a woman younger than 35 in good health. Both conserved end residues are part of each CDR3. The order of the fields is D gene, CDR3 length, J gene, V gene, clone size, CDR3 DNA, CDR3 protein. The D gene is left open where the match is weak. Only some rows state a clone size, as once, few, many or a class for expanded clones.

D: TRBD1; length: 15; J: TRBJ2-1; V: TRBV6-5; size: -; DNA: TGTGCCAGCAGTTACGACAGGGGATGGTCCAAGGAGCAGTTCTTC; CDR3: CASSYDRGWSKEQFF
D: -; length: 15; J: TRBJ2-4; V: TRBV28; size: many; DNA: TGTGCCAGCACTGAAGGGGGAGGGGCCAAAAACATTCAGTACTTC; CDR3: CASTEGGGAKNIQYF
D: -; length: 11; J: TRBJ2-2; V: TRBV29-1; size: few; DNA: TGCAGCGTTGAGGGTGCCGGGGAGCTGTTTTTT; CDR3: CSVEGAGELFF
D: -; length: 14; J: TRBJ2-2; V: TRBV12-3/TRBV12-4; size: -; DNA: TGTGCCAGCAGTTTTGCAGTTCTTCTCGGGGAGCTGTTTTTT; CDR3: CASSFAVLLGELFF
D: -; length: 14; J: TRBJ1-1; V: TRBV7-9; size: -; DNA: TGTGCCAGCAGCATAGACGGGGGTGGCACTGAAGCTTTCTTT; CDR3: CASSIDGGGTEAFF
D: -; length: 16; J: TRBJ2-1; V: TRBV12-3/TRBV12-4; size: many; DNA: TGTGCCAGCAGTTTAACCCCCCGGATCTCCTACAATGAGCAGTTCTTC; CDR3: CASSLTPRISYNEQFF
D: TRBD2; length: 14; J: TRBJ2-7; V: TRBV2; size: few; DNA: TGTGCCAGCAGTGACCCCTCTCTAGCGGGGTCGGAGTACTTC; CDR3: CASSDPSLAGSEYF
D: TRBD1; length: 16; J: TRBJ1-1; V: TRBV12-3/TRBV12-4; size: many; DNA: TGTGCCAGCAGTCCTACTTCGGGACAGGGGCGCACTGAAGCTTTCTTT; CDR3: CASSPTSGQGRTEAFF
D: TRBD1; length: 14; J: TRBJ2-1; V: TRBV5-1; size: few; DNA: TGCGCCAGCAGCTTGTGGGACAGGGAAGATGAGCAGTTCTTC; CDR3: CASSLWDREDEQFF
D: -; length: 12; J: TRBJ2-2; V: TRBV20-1; size: few; DNA: TGCAGTGCTAAGAAGGGAGCTGGGGAGCTGTTTTTT; CDR3: CSAKKGAGELFF
D: -; length: 15; J: TRBJ1-2; V: TRBV20-1; size: many; DNA: TGCAGTGCTTCCGTCCTCGGAATAGCTAACTATGGCTACACCTTC; CDR3: CSASVLGIANYGYTF
D: -; length: 17; J: TRBJ2-5; V: TRBV7-6; size: -; DNA: TGTGCCAGCACCTCCGGGGGCCTCCTTTCCGTCCGAGAGACCCAGTACTTC; CDR3: CASTSGGLLSVRETQYF
D: TRBD2; length: 16; J: TRBJ2-1; V: TRBV12-3/TRBV12-4; size: -; DNA: TGTGCCAGCAGTTTGTCCCCGCGGGAGGTCTACAATGAGCAGTTCTTC; CDR3: CASSLSPREVYNEQFF
D: -; length: 15; J: TRBJ2-7; V: TRBV7-9; size: -; DNA: TGTGCCAGCAGCTGGGGTCTGGGTTCTATGGGCGAGCAGTACTTC; CDR3: CASSWGLGSMGEQYF
D: TRBD2; length: 16; J: TRBJ2-3; V: TRBV7-2; size: -; DNA: TGTGCCAGCAGCTTAGAGGGGACTAGTTATCCAGATACGCAGTATTTT; CDR3: CASSLEGTSYPDTQYF
D: TRBD1; length: 16; J: TRBJ2-1; V: TRBV20-1; size: -; DNA: TGCAGTGCTAGTGGCGCACCGGGACAGGCTGTTAATGAGCAGTTCTTC; CDR3: CSASGAPGQAVNEQFF
D: TRBD2; length: 19; J: TRBJ2-1; V: TRBV9; size: -; DNA: TGTGCCAGCAGCGTAGGTGCGGGAGGGGTTCGAGTCTCCTACAATGAGCAGTTCTTC; CDR3: CASSVGAGGVRVSYNEQFF
D: -; length: 12; J: TRBJ2-4; V: TRBV5-1; size: -; DNA: TGCGCCAGCAGCCCCGGCCTGAGTATTCAGTACTTC; CDR3: CASSPGLSIQYF
D: TRBD1; length: 13; J: TRBJ2-7; V: TRBV10-2; size: few; DNA: TGCGCCAGCAGCCCCGGGACAGGGGGCGCGCAGTACTTC; CDR3: CASSPGTGGAQYF
D: -; length: 14; J: TRBJ2-5; V: TRBV7-2; size: few; DNA: TGTGCCAGCAGCTCTCGGACTATACGGGAGACCCAGTACTTC; CDR3: CASSSRTIRETQYF
D: -; length: 13; J: TRBJ1-2; V: TRBV12-3/TRBV12-4; size: many; DNA: TGTGCCAGCAACCTGAGGGGGGTCCATGGCTACACCTTC; CDR3: CASNLRGVHGYTF
D: -; length: 13; J: TRBJ1-2; V: TRBV20-1; size: few; DNA: TGCAGTGCTCCAGAGGAGGTCCTCTATGGCTACACCTTC; CDR3: CSAPEEVLYGYTF
D: -; length: 15; J: TRBJ2-1; V: TRBV4-3; size: -; DNA: TGCGCCAGCAGCAAGACTGTTATTATTTACAATGAGCAGTTCTTC; CDR3: CASSKTVIIYNEQFF
D: -; length: 12; J: TRBJ1-1; V: TRBV10-3; size: -; DNA: TGTGCCATCAGTGCGGTTAACACTGAAGCTTTCTTT; CDR3: CAISAVNTEAFF
D: -; length: 14; J: TRBJ2-7; V: TRBV7-2; size: once; DNA: TGTGCCAGCAGCTTACCGGGGGCGGTCGACGAGCAGTACTTC; CDR3: CASSLPGAVDEQYF
D: -; length: 16; J: TRBJ1-5; V: TRBV20-1; size: -; DNA: TGCAGTGTTCTAGAGAGTAGGGGGGTCGGCAATCAGCCCCAGCATTTT; CDR3: CSVLESRGVGNQPQHF
D: TRBD1; length: 17; J: TRBJ2-2; V: TRBV12-3/TRBV12-4; size: many; DNA: TGTGCCAGCAGTCCCTTGAGGGGACAGAGGAACACCGGGGAGCTGTTTTTT; CDR3: CASSPLRGQRNTGELFF
D: TRBD2; length: 12; J: TRBJ2-3; V: TRBV28; size: many; DNA: TGTGCCAGCAGCCGTGCGGGAGCTACGCAGTATTTT; CDR3: CASSRAGATQYF
D: -; length: 15; J: TRBJ2-4; V: TRBV7-2; size: -; DNA: TGTGCCAGCAGACTCCTGGGGGGAGCCAAAAACATTCAGTACTTC; CDR3: CASRLLGGAKNIQYF
D: -; length: 13; J: TRBJ2-7; V: TRBV5-6; size: many; DNA: TGTGCCAGCAGCTTAGGCCTCGGCTCCGAGCAGTACTTC; CDR3: CASSLGLGSEQYF
D: TRBD2; length: 16; J: TRBJ2-5; V: TRBV6-1; size: -; DNA: TGTGCCAGCAGACCTACGCCACTAGCGGGGGAGAGAGGCCAGTACTTC; CDR3: CASRPTPLAGERGQYF
D: TRBD1; length: 14; J: TRBJ2-7; V: TRBV20-1; size: -; DNA: TGCAGTGCTAGGCTTACAGGGGGCAAGTACGAGCAGTACTTC; CDR3: CSARLTGGKYEQYF
D: -; length: 13; J: TRBJ2-7; V: TRBV5-1; size: -; DNA: TGCGCCAGCAGCTATCTTAGCTCGTACGAGCAGTACTTC; CDR3: CASSYLSSYEQYF
D: -; length: 16; J: TRBJ1-5; V: TRBV12-3/TRBV12-4; size: few; DNA: TGTGCCAGCAGTTCCGAAAAGGGTTATAGCAATCAGCCCCAGCATTTT; CDR3: CASSSEKGYSNQPQHF
D: TRBD2; length: 15; J: TRBJ2-3; V: TRBV20-1; size: few; DNA: TGCAGTGCTAGTTCTAGCGGGGGACTCACAGATACGCAGTATTTT; CDR3: CSASSSGGLTDTQYF
D: TRBD1; length: 16; J: TRBJ2-1; V: TRBV20-1; size: -; DNA: TGCAGTGCTAGACCCTGGACAGGGATCTTTTACAATGAGCAGTTCTTC; CDR3: CSARPWTGIFYNEQFF
D: -; length: 13; J: TRBJ2-1; V: TRBV12-3/TRBV12-4; size: few; DNA: TGTGCCAGCAGTTCAGCCTCCTACAATGAGCAGTTCTTC; CDR3: CASSSASYNEQFF
D: -; length: 13; J: TRBJ1-2; V: TRBV20-1; size: -; DNA: TGCGGTGCAGAGGGGTGGCAGGGCGAGGGCTACACCTTC; CDR3: CGAEGWQGEGYTF
D: TRBD2; length: 16; J: TRBJ2-1; V: TRBV7-9; size: once; DNA: TGTGCCAGCAGCTCCTGGACTAGCGGAGTCTACAATGAGCAGTTCTTC; CDR3: CASSSWTSGVYNEQFF
D: -; length: 14; J: TRBJ2-1; V: TRBV19; size: -; DNA: TGTGCCAGTAGTACCAACGGACTGTCCGATGAGCAGTTCTTC; CDR3: CASSTNGLSDEQFF
D: TRBD2; length: 17; J: TRBJ2-3; V: TRBV7-2; size: -; DNA: TGTGCCAGCAGCTGGATCGGACTAGCGGGCGGTCGGGATACGCAGTATTTT; CDR3: CASSWIGLAGGRDTQYF
D: -; length: 15; J: TRBJ1-3; V: TRBV20-1; size: few; DNA: TGCAGTGCTGTATCGGGGGAGAATGCTGGAAACACCATATATTTT; CDR3: CSAVSGENAGNTIYF
D: -; length: 14; J: TRBJ1-1; V: TRBV5-1; size: few; DNA: TGCGCCAGCAGCTTGATACGGGGGAACACTGAAGCTTTCTTT; CDR3: CASSLIRGNTEAFF
D: -; length: 14; J: TRBJ2-7; V: TRBV20-1; size: -; DNA: TGCAGTGCTAGCCTCCGGGCTTCGGGCGACGAGCAGTACTTC; CDR3: CSASLRASGDEQYF
D: -; length: 14; J: TRBJ2-3; V: TRBV5-6; size: few; DNA: TGTGCCAGCAGCTTGGGCACCCTTGGAGATACGCAGTATTTT; CDR3: CASSLGTLGDTQYF
D: -; length: 15; J: TRBJ1-2; V: TRBV15; size: -; DNA: TGTGCCACCAGCACTTCAGGTTCGACTCGATATGGCTACACCTTC; CDR3: CATSTSGSTRYGYTF
D: TRBD1; length: 15; J: TRBJ1-2; V: TRBV20-1; size: -; DNA: TGCAGTGCCCCTCGACAGGGGGCGCAAAGCTATGGCTACACCTTC; CDR3: CSAPRQGAQSYGYTF
D: -; length: 17; J: TRBJ1-3; V: TRBV18; size: few; DNA: TGTGCCAGCTCACCACCGGGGGTCCTTTTCTCTGGAAACACCATATATTTT; CDR3: CASSPPGVLFSGNTIYF
D: -; length: 13; J: TRBJ2-4; V: TRBV5-1; size: few; DNA: TGCGCCAGCAGCGTAGAAGCCAAAAACATTCAGTACTTC; CDR3: CASSVEAKNIQYF
D: TRBD2; length: 16; J: TRBJ2-1; V: TRBV6-1; size: -; DNA: TGTGCCAGCAGAGTACTAGCGGGGGGACCCTACAATGAGCAGTTCTTC; CDR3: CASRVLAGGPYNEQFF
D: -; length: 15; J: TRBJ2-3; V: TRBV5-5; size: -; DNA: TGTGCCAGCAGCTTAGGGGTTCCCCGCACAGATACGCAGTATTTT; CDR3: CASSLGVPRTDTQYF
D: TRBD1; length: 15; J: TRBJ1-2; V: TRBV6-1; size: -; DNA: TGTGCCAGCAGCCCACAGGGGGCTGCTAACTATGGCTACACCTTC; CDR3: CASSPQGAANYGYTF
D: -; length: 14; J: TRBJ2-2; V: TRBV5-1; size: few; DNA: TGCGCCAGCGCAGGGTCCGCGAACACCGGGGAGCTGTTTTTT; CDR3: CASAGSANTGELFF
D: TRBD1; length: 14; J: TRBJ2-7; V: TRBV4-3; size: few; DNA: TGCGCCAGCAGCCCTGGGACAGGGAATAACGAGCAGTACTTC; CDR3: CASSPGTGNNEQYF
D: -; length: 15; J: TRBJ2-4; V: TRBV20-1; size: -; DNA: TGCAGTGCTGGAGCATCGGGTACAGCCAAAAACATTCAGTACTTC; CDR3: CSAGASGTAKNIQYF
D: -; length: 13; J: TRBJ2-2; V: TRBV7-2; size: -; DNA: TGTGCCAGCAGCCGTACCCACACCGGGGAGCTGTTTTTT; CDR3: CASSRTHTGELFF
D: TRBD1; length: 13; J: TRBJ2-3; V: TRBV24-1; size: once; DNA: TGTGCCACCAGCCGACAGGGGGTGGATACGCAGTATTTT; CDR3: CATSRQGVDTQYF
D: -; length: 14; J: TRBJ2-1; V: TRBV18; size: -; DNA: TGTGCCAGCTCACCCTTTGGGGGGGGCGATGAGCAGTTCTTC; CDR3: CASSPFGGGDEQFF
D: -; length: 13; J: TRBJ1-3; V: TRBV6-5; size: -; DNA: TGTGCCAGCAGTTACGGGAGTGGAAACACCATATATTTT; CDR3: CASSYGSGNTIYF